The source of this TCR beta chain is a study of blood T cell repertoires in COVID-19. Study-wide context: Italy, Spain and the United States were the sources of the convalescent and acute COVID-19 samples. The cDNA or gDNA used as material had been derived from T cells, B-cell-depleted T cells, or PBMCs.

Original analysis: Nucleated cell number was recorded as an estimate derived from reference gene primer amplification. TCRdb's copy holds only in-frame clones and misses some; the assay was immunoSEQ multiplex PCR. That table furnishes V, J and clone size, whereas the DNA furnished D and trimming. The sample consists of 80,000 or so clones, over 75% of them appearing once. This CDR3 spans 16 amino acids. With 3 bases removed from V and 3 bases from J, the gap between germline ends came to 15 bases. Germline V gives CDR1 SGDLS, CDR2 YYNGEE. The sequence derives from a man older than 75 with acute or convalescent COVID-19. The V and J genes are TRBV9 and TRBJ2-2, with D maybe TRBD2 (8 bases). The sample was peripheral blood. For the CDR3, the DNA is TGTGCCAGCAGCGCGGGAGGGGGCGAGGACACCGGGGAGCTGTTTTTT. It is translated as CASSAGGGEDTGELFF.